The rows below give T cell receptor beta chains drawn from one sample of a study of CD8 T cells in ankylosing spondylitis. TCRdb reprocessed the 5' RACE reads via MiXCR and lists one record per CDR3 protein. Here the sample spans 650,000 to 800,000 distinct CDR3 sequences, roughly 19% being singletons. The material sequenced was blood, either unsorted or a sorted T cell fraction (not recorded which). These receptors came from a male donor with ankylosing spondylitis. The CDR3 runs from the conserved cysteine through the conserved F or W. The size field is filled for only some rows; it gives once, few, many or a size class.

few,TRBV12-3/TRBV12-4,TRBJ2-7,CASSLTSAGRSFEQYF
NA,TRBV20-1,TRBJ1-1,CSALRGSTEAFF
many,TRBV12-3/TRBV12-4,TRBJ1-2,CASSPTDSYGYTF
few,TRBV10-2,TRBJ2-7,CASSVGLLGYEQYF
many,TRBV10-2,TRBJ2-7,CASSESGTGYEQYF
NA,TRBV6-1,TRBJ1-1,CASSEVAGGATEAFF
many,TRBV20-1,TRBJ2-3,CSAGRTSGSGGTDTQYF
few,TRBV6-5,TRBJ2-2,CASSSPGQGATGELFF
NA,TRBV5-5,TRBJ1-3,CASSLRQGAGISGNTIYF
NA,TRBV5-5,TRBJ1-2,CASTLSAGANYGYTF
few,TRBV5-1,TRBJ1-4,CASSPGDSTNEKLFF
NA,TRBV6-1,TRBJ2-7,CASFLWGDREPYEQYF
NA,TRBV30,TRBJ1-2,CAWSVGQPYNYGYTF
NA,TRBV7-9,TRBJ2-2,CASSLVASGGELFF
few,TRBV20-1,TRBJ2-3,CSARDMWEAQMGQYF
NA,TRBV27,TRBJ2-2,CASTPTGVAGELFF
NA,TRBV30,TRBJ2-7,CAWRGAYEQYF
few,TRBV6-2/TRBV6-3,TRBJ2-4,CASSYSRVGKNIQYF
NA,TRBV7-8,TRBJ1-1,CASSLVGGWAFF
few,TRBV20-1,TRBJ1-5,CSASATGGDQPQHF
NA,TRBV11-2,TRBJ1-1,CASSRPGFEAFF
NA,TRBV30,TRBJ1-1,CAWSPDVNTEAFF
NA,TRBV20-1,TRBJ2-7,CSASPSIRVYEQYF
many,TRBV10-3,TRBJ1-2,CAISESSLRGYTF
NA,TRBV7-9,TRBJ1-1,CASSPQSLGRTEAFF
few,TRBV7-8,TRBJ2-1,CASSPALAGGSQPYNEQFF
few,TRBV20-1,TRBJ2-1,CSARDRARGLNEQFF
NA,TRBV24-1,TRBJ2-1,CATSDLGSGGSPLNEQFF
NA,TRBV4-3,TRBJ2-1,CASSLRTYNEQFF
NA,TRBV7-3,TRBJ2-3,CASSPGGKSTDTQYF
NA,TRBV5-1,TRBJ1-2,CASSLDGGQGYGYTF
NA,TRBV29-1,TRBJ1-4,CSVEQGPGVLFF
NA,TRBV6-2/TRBV6-3,TRBJ2-7,CASTTLSYEQYF
few,TRBV20-1,TRBJ2-3,CSAAAGTSATDTQYF
NA,TRBV6-2/TRBV6-3,TRBJ2-1,CASSYQELSYNEQFF
NA,TRBV20-1,TRBJ2-1,CSAQGRYNEQFF
few,TRBV20-1,TRBJ2-3,CSARDGGGTDTQYF
few,TRBV12-3/TRBV12-4,TRBJ2-7,CASTALAGGSYEQYF
many,TRBV29-1,TRBJ2-1,CSVDGTGLISGPYNEQFF
NA,TRBV7-8,TRBJ2-7,CASSQKDRKITTYEQYF
few,TRBV5-1,TRBJ2-4,CASSPLAGSGTKNIQYF
NA,TRBV12-3/TRBV12-4,TRBJ2-7,CASRSTGLDSYEQYF
few,TRBV7-6,TRBJ2-1,CASSAQYRRYNEQFF
few,TRBV15,TRBJ1-6,CATSRDAGSYNSPLHF
NA,TRBV5-5,TRBJ2-1,CASSFVASGKYNEQFF
NA,TRBV11-2,TRBJ1-5,CASSSENQPQHF
NA,TRBV11-2,TRBJ2-7,CASSLDNRGPYEQYF
many,TRBV12-3/TRBV12-4,TRBJ2-1,CASSFSAGYNEQFF
NA,TRBV20-1,TRBJ2-7,CSARRTDEQYF
NA,TRBV4-3,TRBJ2-7,CASSQDPDVSYEQYF
few,TRBV3-1,TRBJ2-1,CASSQERVAGGRSNEQFF
NA,TRBV4-1,TRBJ2-1,CASSQSTSGRFYEQFF
few,TRBV4-2,TRBJ2-7,CASSQGSGTGGYEQYF